The sequence of this T cell receptor beta chain was determined in a study of blood T cells in healthy people across ages (dated by TCRdb to about 2015). With regard to the full study: In model experiments, template switching captured about one uniquely barcoded TCR beta cDNA molecule for every two T cells. To track age-related changes in TCR beta repertoire diversity, the study relied on deep sequencing normalized with unique cDNA molecular identifiers. The study analyzed two additional independent replicas of 1 million unique cDNA reads from the same blood draw for two donors, one aged 18 to 30 and one aged 80 or older. Donors were grouped into four age groups: young (average approximately 16 years), middle-aged (39), aged (around 66) and long-lived (less than 85). To avoid experimental bias, donors of different ages were randomly spread across the sequencing lanes.

Donors were a few dozen systemically healthy Caucasian individuals from Russia aged roughly 6 to 95 years. Approximately 11 milliliters of peripheral blood were drawn from each donor into EDTA-treated Vacutainer tubes. Ficoll-Paque density-gradient centrifugation was used to isolate PBMCs, with at least 6.5 million per sample. Total RNA was extracted from PBMCs with Trizol reagent, with at least 5 micrograms obtained per sample. The percentages of naive CD45RAhigh/CD27high T cells were determined by flow cytometry on a PBMC aliquot from every donor. The paper as a whole reports these results and caveats: A strong correlation was found between observed TCR beta diversity and the percentage of naive T cells measured by flow cytometry. Compared with the aged group, the long-lived group had more naive CD4+ T cells, fewer expanded clones and increased TCR diversity, suggesting age selection. Estimates of total diversity based on one million sequenced T cells were regarded as lower bounds and as underestimates. As age increased, observed TCR beta diversity per million T cells dropped in a roughly linear way, and a significant reduction was already evident by age about 40. Bulk unsorted PBMC profiling prevented conclusive comparison of naive and antigen-experienced compartments. Donor CMV infection status was unknown, potentially confounding age-related changes in expanded clonotypes.

This clonotype was found a few times. This clone's antigen is unknown. Base qualities are not at hand, and no much larger clone is one base apart. The library was made by 5' RACE. Sequencing was carried out with an Illumina HiSeq 2500. A second roughly 6 to 12 cycle PCR used a sample-barcoded 5' primer and a J-beta primer mix. A template-switch 5' adaptor carrying 12 random nucleotides introduced a unique molecular identifier onto each TCR beta cDNA molecule. Each sample yielded at least 2.5 million CDR3-containing paired-end reads. The Mint cDNA synthesis kit, primed by a TRBC-specific oligonucleotide, was used to synthesize first-strand cDNA from all RNA. All cDNA was treated with uracil-DNA glycosylase and then went through a first 18-cycle PCR with the universal primers M1SS and BC2_uni_R. Turning to the authors' computational methods: Normalization of each sample was performed by random selection of 1 million high-quality reads, each carrying a distinct molecular identifier. Instead of being binned into consensus sequences, reads with shared molecular identifiers were discarded. MiTCR, with a Q25 quality threshold and the strictest error-elimination algorithm, was used for CDR3 identification, clonotype clustering and error correction. A nonparametric unseen species model with Euler transformation was used to estimate lower-bound total TCR beta diversity. TCRdb passed the public sequencing reads through fastp at Q25 and MiXCR, retaining productive beta sequences. For every CDR3 protein sequence, its rows merge into one entry that carries the most common genes and DNA. The V and J calls come from TCRdb's annotation, not from the publication. The sample table holds more than 1,400,000 distinct CDR3 sequences, of which 42% were seen once. 7% to 9.5% of the sample is in the top ten clones.

The trim is 5 bases for V and 1 base for J, with a gap of 17 bases between the germline ends. The germline V gene (reference sequence) gives CDR1 as SEHNR and CDR2 as FQNEAQ. From cysteine to phenylalanine, the CDR3 is 16 amino acids long. Only the CDR3 DNA is retained, 48 bases long and in frame from the first base. The sequenced material came from blood. The source of this sequence is a young woman in good health. This chain joins TRBV7-9 to TRBJ2-5; TRBD2 could be the D gene, as 6 bases match. In nucleotides, the sequence is TGTGCCAGCAGCGGGTCCCTAGCGACCCGCCAAGAGACCCAGTACTTC. It is translated as CASSGSLATRQETQYF.